Listed below are T cell receptor beta chains from one sample, sequenced in a study of glioma-infiltrating T cells after dendritic cell vaccination. The assay was immunoSEQ multiplex PCR, and TCRdb's table has in-frame clones only and misses some. The table shows 75,000 to 95,000 clones, with roughly 84% occurring only once. The sample here was blood, taken after dendritic cell vaccination. Receptors originate from a human donor with glioblastoma. Each CDR3 is given with its conserved first and last residue. Each record gives: J gene, D gene, V gene, clone size, CDR3 protein, CDR3 DNA. A D gene is named only where the DNA matches it firmly. Size is omitted from some rows. Given values are once, few, many or a class for expanded clones.

J: TRBJ1-2; D: .; V: TRBV6-6; size: few; CDR3: CASSPLTDGYTF; DNA: TGTGCCAGCAGCCCTCTAACGGATGGCTACACCTTC
J: TRBJ1-1; D: TRBD1; V: TRBV5-1; size: .; CDR3: CASSVQGGNTEAFF; DNA: TGCGCCAGCAGCGTACAGGGGGGAAACACTGAAGCTTTCTTT
J: TRBJ2-7; D: .; V: TRBV5-1; size: .; CDR3: CASSLGDIMELSYEQYF; DNA: TGCGCCAGCAGCTTGGGTGATATTATGGAGCTGTCCTACGAGCAGTACTTC
J: TRBJ1-5; D: .; V: TRBV14; size: once; CDR3: CASSPTGINQPQHF; DNA: TGTGCCAGCAGCCCCACAGGGATCAATCAGCCCCAGCATTTT
J: TRBJ2-7; D: TRBD1; V: TRBV29-1; size: .; CDR3: CSVRPGQIIYEQYF; DNA: TGCAGCGTGCGACCGGGACAGATCATCTACGAGCAGTACTTC
J: TRBJ1-5; D: .; V: TRBV7-2; size: .; CDR3: CASTEGDYSNQPQHF; DNA: TGTGCCAGCACTGAGGGAGATTATAGCAATCAGCCCCAGCATTTT
J: TRBJ2-7; D: TRBD2; V: TRBV5-4; size: .; CDR3: CASSHTLAGGQEQYF; DNA: TGTGCCAGCAGCCACACCCTAGCGGGAGGGCAGGAGCAGTACTTC
J: TRBJ1-2; D: TRBD1; V: TRBV10-3; size: .; CDR3: CAISESGGGGYGYTF; DNA: TGTGCCATCAGTGAGTCTGGAGGGGGCGGCTATGGCTACACCTTC
J: TRBJ2-3; D: TRBD2; V: TRBV29-1; size: .; CDR3: CSVSLAGGIGDTQYF; DNA: TGCAGCGTTTCTCTAGCGGGCGGGATAGGAGATACGCAGTATTTT
J: TRBJ2-3; D: .; V: TRBV7-2; size: once; CDR3: CASSSSRAGDTQYF; DNA: TGTGCCAGCAGCTCTAGCCGAGCGGGAGATACGCAGTATTTT
J: TRBJ1-5; D: .; V: TRBV27; size: .; CDR3: CASSERGYSNQPQHF; DNA: TGTGCCAGCAGTGAAAGGGGGTATAGCAATCAGCCCCAGCATTTT
J: TRBJ2-3; D: .; V: TRBV5-1; size: .; CDR3: CASSFSGDSTDTQYF; DNA: TGCGCCAGCAGCTTTTCGGGAGATTCGACAGATACGCAGTATTTT
J: TRBJ1-3; D: .; V: TRBV14; size: .; CDR3: CASSQGSPTALGNTIYF; DNA: TGTGCCAGCAGCCAAGGGTCCCCGACTGCCTTAGGAAACACCATATATTTT
J: TRBJ2-1; D: .; V: TRBV28; size: .; CDR3: CASNSYSYNEQFF; DNA: TGTGCCAGCAACAGTTACTCCTACAATGAGCAGTTCTTC
J: TRBJ2-7; D: TRBD1; V: TRBV5-1; size: few; CDR3: CASSHTGGADYEQYF; DNA: TGCGCCAGCAGCCACACAGGGGGCGCAGACTACGAGCAGTACTTC
J: TRBJ1-4; D: .; V: TRBV4-2; size: .; CDR3: CASSQLGKLFF; DNA: TGTGCCAGCAGCCAGCTAGGAAAACTGTTTTTT
J: TRBJ1-2; D: TRBD1; V: TRBV11-2; size: .; CDR3: CASSPDRGYYGYTF; DNA: TGTGCCAGCAGCCCAGACAGGGGTTACTATGGCTACACCTTC
J: TRBJ1-1; D: .; V: TRBV19; size: .; CDR3: CASSTRHGFRGQAFF; DNA: TGTGCCAGTAGTACTCGCCACGGTTTTCGTGGGCAAGCTTTCTTT
J: TRBJ2-7; D: TRBD1; V: TRBV5-1; size: .; CDR3: CASSSPDRSIYEQYF; DNA: TGCGCCAGCAGCTCACCGGACAGGTCGATCTACGAGCAGTACTTC
J: TRBJ2-1; D: TRBD2; V: TRBV6-1; size: .; CDR3: CASWPGTSMFF; DNA: TGTGCCAGCTGGCCCGGGACTAGTATGTTCTTC
J: TRBJ1-1; D: TRBD1; V: TRBV10-3; size: .; CDR3: CAIRQGAGDTEAFF; DNA: TGTGCCATCAGGCAGGGGGCGGGGGACACTGAAGCTTTCTTT
J: TRBJ1-1; D: TRBD1; V: TRBV5-1; size: .; CDR3: CASSLVGTGDTEAFF; DNA: TGCGCCAGCAGCTTGGTAGGGACAGGGGATACTGAAGCTTTCTTT
J: TRBJ2-2; D: TRBD1; V: TRBV19; size: .; CDR3: CASSARDRNTGELFF; DNA: TGTGCCAGTAGTGCCCGGGACAGGAACACCGGGGAGCTGTTTTTT
J: TRBJ1-5; D: .; V: TRBV9; size: .; CDR3: CASSARGNQPQHF; DNA: TGTGCCAGCAGCGCAAGGGGGAATCAGCCCCAGCATTTT
J: TRBJ2-6; D: .; V: TRBV2; size: .; CDR3: CASGGSLISGANVLTF; DNA: TGTGCCAGCGGGGGGTCACTGATCTCTGGGGCCAACGTCCTGACTTTC